The 16 T cell receptor beta chains presented below share a single source sample, sequenced in a study of blood T cell repertoires in COVID-19. Using immunoSEQ multiplex PCR, the repertoire was profiled, and TCRdb retains in-frame clones only, with some absent. The sample includes some 30,000 clones, 75% to 85% seen only once; the top ten take under 8%. The sample was peripheral blood. The source is a man aged 55 to 70 with active COVID-19.

V is TRBV6-5 and J is TRBJ2-3; 8 bases are shared with TRBD2. J gave up 6 bases and V 4 bases, and 6 bases lay outside the gene matches. CDR3 length equals 14 residues. Germline values: CDR1 MNHEY, CDR2 SVGAGI. The CDR3 nucleotides read TGTGCCAGCAGTTCCCGGACTAGCATGGATACGCAGTATTTT. Amino acid sequence: CASSSRTSMDTQYF.

The chain recombines TRBV19 with TRBJ2-1; 12 bases are shared with TRBD2. Trimming cost V 6 bases and J 10 bases; bases outside gene matches: 7. Germline loops: CDR1 LNHDA, CDR2 SQIVND (reference sequence). The CDR3 has 14 amino acids. The DNA for the CDR3 is TGTGCCAGTAGCTGGACTAGCGGGAAACAGGAGCAGTTCTTC. Translation: CASSWTSGKQEQFF. The complete variable domain, with remaining parts taken from reference TRBV19 and TRBJ2-1, reads DGGITQSPKYLFRKEGQNVTLSCEQNLNHDAMYWYRQDPGQGLRLIYYSQIVNDFQKGDIAEGYSVSREKKESFPLTVTSAQKNPTAFYLCASSWTSGKQEQFFGPGTRLTVL.

The chain is built from TRBV28 and TRBJ1-1; D possibly corresponds to TRBD1 (5 bases). There are 12 residues in the CDR3. V was clipped by 10 bases and J by 4 bases, with 13 bases between them. Germline lookup yields CDR1 MDHEN and CDR2 SYDVKM. The CDR3 region has the DNA TGTGCCACTAGGGAGGGGACCACTGAAGCTTTCTTT. It codes for CATREGTTEAFF.

The rearrangement uses TRBV12-3 or TRBV12-4 and TRBJ1-1; 7 bases fit TRBD1. This CDR3 is 13 amino acids long. With V trimmed by 5 bases and J by 6 bases, 6 bases remained unmatched. Here the CDR3 DNA reads TGTGCCAGCAGTCGGACAGGTGGCGCTGAAGCTTTCTTT. This gives the protein CASSRTGGAEAFF.

The chain is built from TRBV9 and TRBJ2-7; TRBD2 matches at 12 bases. The length of the CDR3 is 15 residues. In germline, CDR1 is SGDLS, CDR2 YYNGEE. The trim removed 0 bases at V and 2 bases at J, leaving 0 bases unmatched. The CDR3, as DNA: TGTGCCAGCAGCGTAGGGACTAGCGGGACCTACGAGCAGTACTTC. It yields the protein CASSVGTSGTYEQYF.

V and J are TRBV6-5 and TRBJ2-2, with a possible D match to TRBD2 (6 bases). The CDR3 totals 15 residues. Trimming cost V 6 bases and J 2 bases, with 13 bases left between them. CDR1 and CDR2 from the germline V gene are MNHEY and SVGAGI. The CDR3 protein is CASRTRTINTGELFF. CDR3 DNA: TGTGCCAGCAGGACACGGACTATTAACACCGGGGAGCTGTTTTTT.

The CDR3 coding sequence is TGTGCCAGCCACCCACGAGGGTGGCCTGAAGCTTTCTTT. Its translation is CASHPRGWPEAFF. V is TRBV3-1 (or the pseudogene TRBV3-2) and J is TRBJ1-1; no clear D. The CDR3 consists of 13 residues. Germline V gene sequence: CDR1 LGHDT, CDR2 YNNKEL (reference sequence). V dropped 8 bases and J dropped 6 bases, with 16 bases sitting between them.

This clone was picked up a small number of times. The chain is built from TRBV5-3 and TRBJ2-1, with a weak D call TRBD2 (6 bases). TRBV5-3 is assigned to the ORF class and has an uncertain function. Trimming stripped 3 bases from V and 0 bases from J, with 16 bases between. There are 17 residues in the CDR3. This chain's CDR3 is CARSYPPERASYNEQFF. CDR3 in DNA: TGTGCCAGAAGCTATCCGCCGGAGCGGGCCTCCTACAATGAGCAGTTCTTC.

This clone appeared once. The rearrangement joins TRBV27 to TRBJ2-3; D gene uncertain. The CDR3 consists of 16 residues. Trimming took 6 bases from V and 2 from J, leaving 18 bases between them. From germline, CDR1 is MNHEY and CDR2 SMNVEV (reference sequence). The CDR3 nucleotides are TGTGCCAGCAGCCCCCGTCGGGTCTCGTACACAGATACGCAGTATTTT. This translates into CASSPRRVSYTDTQYF.

The genes are TRBV2 and TRBJ2-3; TRBD1 aligns across 8 bases. CDR1 and CDR2 (germline): SNHLY, FYNNEI. V shed 6 bases and J 1 base; nucleotides not matched to a gene: 3. This CDR3 has 14 amino acids. CDR3 sequence reads: CASRVGQGTDTQYF. The CDR3 DNA reads TGTGCCAGCAGAGTGGGACAGGGCACAGATACGCAGTATTTT.

The rearrangement uses TRBV28 and TRBJ1-1; no reliable D call. This CDR3 contains 11 residues. Looked up from germline, CDR1 is MDHEN and CDR2 is SYDVKM. Between the trimmed V and J ends, which lost 2 bases and 11 bases, there was a span of 9 bases. The CDR3 DNA follows: TGTGCCAGCAGTTTAGGGTTGGGCGCTTTCTTT. This gives the protein CASSLGLGAFF.

This chain links TRBV27 with TRBJ2-1; TRBD1 might be the D (5 bases). The length of the CDR3 is 15 residues. With 3 bases removed from V and 0 bases from J, the gap between germline ends came to 9 bases. Germline-derived CDR1 and CDR2 are MNHEY and SMNVEV (reference sequence). The CDR3 DNA reads as TGTGCCAGCAGTTTGCAGGGTATCTCCTACAATGAGCAGTTCTTC. Translation gives CASSLQGISYNEQFF.

The chain combines TRBV7-6 with TRBJ2-5; 11 nucleotides align to TRBD2. The junction had 13 bases not matched to a gene; V was cut back by 7 bases and J by 9 bases. The CDR3 loop spans 15 amino acids. The V gene's germline CDR1 is SGHVS and CDR2 FNYEAQ. CDR3 sequence (DNA): TGTGCCAGCACCAAGACTAGCGGGGAGGGTAGGGCCCAGTACTTC. It translates to CASTKTSGEGRAQYF.

The chain joins TRBV6-6 to TRBJ1-1; 8 bases are shared with TRBD1. The CDR3 runs to 11 residues. J lost 7 bases, V lost 8 bases, and 3 bases had no gene match. Germline-derived CDR1 and CDR2 are MNHNY and SVGAGI (reference sequence). CDR3 loop: CASFDRGEAFF. The CDR3 DNA reads as TGTGCCAGCTTCGACAGGGGTGAAGCTTTCTTT.

The chain combines TRBV10-2 with TRBJ2-3; 10 nucleotides agree with TRBD2. The V gene end was trimmed by 6 bases and the J gene end by 2 bases; junction bases not matched to a gene: 5. Germline V gene lookup returns CDR1 WSHSY and CDR2 SAAADI. The CDR3 consists of 15 residues. CDR3 amino acids: CASRTAGGVTDTQYF. The CDR3 DNA sequence: TGCGCCAGCAGGACAGCGGGAGGGGTCACAGATACGCAGTATTTT.

The chain employs TRBV9 and TRBJ2-3; maybe TRBD1 (7 bases). The CDR3 spans 15 residues. Germline CDR1 SGDLS, CDR2 YYNGEE. With 3 bases removed from V and 1 base from J, the gap between germline ends came to 12 bases. The CDR3 DNA is TGTGCCAGCAGCGGCAGGGGGGCAGGCACAGATACGCAGTATTTT. Translation: CASSGRGAGTDTQYF.